This entry features one T cell receptor (beta chain) sequence. This sample stems from a study of blood T cell repertoires in COVID-19. Across the study: Material from acute and convalescent COVID-19 was sourced from the United States, Italy and Spain. Nucleic acid was either cDNA or gDNA, and it came from T cells, B-cell-depleted T cells, or PBMCs.

Authors' processing steps: It was from reference gene primer amplification that nucleated cell counts were estimated. Repertoires were generated with immunoSEQ multiplex PCR, while TCRdb's copy carries only in-frame clones and drops some. Clone size and the V and J calls come from that table; the DNA yielded D and trimming. The sample lists tens of thousands of clones, 80% seen once, with around 4.8% in the top ten. The V and J ends lost 1 base and 9 bases respectively, with 7 bases between them. Germline CDR1 SEHNR, CDR2 FQNEAQ (reference sequence). CDR3 length: 13 amino acids. This chain connects TRBV7-9 to TRBJ1-6, with D unclear. The source of this sequence is a woman aged 65 to 85 with acute or convalescent COVID-19. The sample was peripheral blood. DNA for the CDR3: TGTGCCAGCAGCTTAGAAGGGAGTTCACCCCTCCACTTT. This codes for CASSLEGSSPLHF.